The sequence of this T cell receptor (beta chain) was determined in a study of blood T cell repertoires in COVID-19. About the study: PBMCs, B-cell-depleted T cells, or T cells provided the cDNA or gDNA that made up the material.

Unmatched junction bases numbered 8, after V lost 4 bases and J lost 4 bases. This CDR3 contains 17 residues. The germline V gene encodes CDR1 MDHEN and CDR2 SYDVKM. Enrollees, about 18 to 89 years old, lived in approximately 24 US areas. Before they entered the study, exposed participants had met a COVID-19 case within 2 weeks. Original methodology: Quantification of nucleated cells was approximated via reference gene primer amplification. Sequenced by immunoSEQ multiplex PCR; TCRdb stores in-frame clones only, minus some. That table gives V, J and clone size, and the DNA gave D and trimming. The sample comprises about 430,000 clones, more than 70% of which are singletons, and 1.4% rests with the top ten. As to this clone: The identical CDR3 is also encoded by other nucleotide sequences in the sample.

The chain is built from TRBV28 and TRBJ2-7; 15 bases line up with TRBD2. Sequencing used PBMCs or T cells enriched from blood (not recorded which). The sequence came from a woman between 18 and 29 years old who had been exposed to COVID-19. The CDR3 region has the DNA TGTGCCAGCAGTTCGGGACTAGCGGGAGGTACCTCATACGAGCAGTACTTC. It encodes CASSSGLAGGTSYEQYF.